This T cell receptor (beta chain) was identified in a study of a mutant IDH1 vaccine in newly diagnosed glioma. Overall study: Sex distribution of treated patients was approximately 60% male and about 38% female; mean age was about 41 years. Radiotherapy, temozolomide, or both had been given previously, and both were given to most.

Sequencing used immunoSEQ multiplex PCR; TCRdb keeps in-frame clones, though not all of them. Of 59,000 or so clones detected, more than 85% appear once; the ten largest clones hold roughly 2.5%. Time point defined: baseline, week 1 (first vaccination visit). Treatment indicated: pre-vaccination baseline after standard-of-care therapy. Donor tumors were new WHO grade 3 or 4 IDH1-mutant, ATRX-lost astrocytomas. CDR1 MNHEY and CDR2 SVGAGI come from the germline V gene. Between the trimmed V and J ends, which lost 4 bases and 9 bases, there was a span of 7 bases. CDR3 length: 11 residues. The genes are TRBV6-5 and TRBJ2-1, with D uncertain. The sample consisted of PBMCs, taken from a glioma patient treated with radiotherapy, temozolomide or both. The clonotype comes from a man between 50 and 59 years old with glioma. CDR3 DNA: TGTGCCAGCAGTTCGGTCCGTGAGCAGTTCTTC. Translation gives CASSSVREQFF.